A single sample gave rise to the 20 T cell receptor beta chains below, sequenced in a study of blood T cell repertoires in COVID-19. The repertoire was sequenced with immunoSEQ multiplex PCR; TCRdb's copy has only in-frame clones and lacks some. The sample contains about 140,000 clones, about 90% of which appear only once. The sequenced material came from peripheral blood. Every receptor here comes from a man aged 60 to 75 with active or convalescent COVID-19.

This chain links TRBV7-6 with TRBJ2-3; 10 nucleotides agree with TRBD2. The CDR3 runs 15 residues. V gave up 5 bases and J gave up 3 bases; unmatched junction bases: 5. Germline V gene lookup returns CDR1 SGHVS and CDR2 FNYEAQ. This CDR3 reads CASSTPSGSTDTQYF. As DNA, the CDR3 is TGTGCCAGCAGCACCCCTAGCGGGAGTACAGATACGCAGTATTTT.

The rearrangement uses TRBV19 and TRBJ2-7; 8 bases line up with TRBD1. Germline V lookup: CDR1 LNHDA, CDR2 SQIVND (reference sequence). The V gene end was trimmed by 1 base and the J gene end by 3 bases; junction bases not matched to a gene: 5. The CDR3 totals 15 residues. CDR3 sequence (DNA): TGTGCCAGTAGTATAGGGACAGGGCTCTTCTACGAGCAGTACTTC. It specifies CASSIGTGLFYEQYF.

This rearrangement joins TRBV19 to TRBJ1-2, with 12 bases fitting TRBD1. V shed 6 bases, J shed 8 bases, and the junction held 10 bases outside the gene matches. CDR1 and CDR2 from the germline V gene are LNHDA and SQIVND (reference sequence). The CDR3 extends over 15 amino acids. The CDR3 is CASREPGQGARGYTF. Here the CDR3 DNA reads TGTGCCAGTAGAGAGCCGGGACAGGGGGCCCGCGGCTACACCTTC.

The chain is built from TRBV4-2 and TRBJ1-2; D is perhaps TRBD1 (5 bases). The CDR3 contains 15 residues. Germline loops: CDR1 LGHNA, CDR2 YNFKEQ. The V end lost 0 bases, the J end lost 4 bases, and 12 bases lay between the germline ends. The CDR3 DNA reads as TGTGCCAGCAGCCAAGATCCTCTTCAGGGCTATGGCTACACCTTC. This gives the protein CASSQDPLQGYGYTF.

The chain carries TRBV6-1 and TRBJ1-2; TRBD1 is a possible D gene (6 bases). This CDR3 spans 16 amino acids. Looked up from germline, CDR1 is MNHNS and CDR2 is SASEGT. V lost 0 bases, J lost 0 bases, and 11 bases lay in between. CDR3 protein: CASSEASPGANYGYTF. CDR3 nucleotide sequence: TGTGCCAGCAGTGAAGCGTCGCCAGGGGCTAACTATGGCTACACCTTC.

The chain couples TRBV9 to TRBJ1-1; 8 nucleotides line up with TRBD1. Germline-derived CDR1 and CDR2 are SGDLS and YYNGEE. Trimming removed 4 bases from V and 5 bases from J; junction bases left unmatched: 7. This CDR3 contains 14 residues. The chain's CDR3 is CASSQGAGRTEAFF. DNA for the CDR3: TGTGCCAGCAGCCAGGGGGCGGGCAGGACTGAAGCTTTCTTT.

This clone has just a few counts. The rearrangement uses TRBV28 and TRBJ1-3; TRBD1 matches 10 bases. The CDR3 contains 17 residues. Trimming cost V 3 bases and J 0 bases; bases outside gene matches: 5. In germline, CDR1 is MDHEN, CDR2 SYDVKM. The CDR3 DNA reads TGTGCCAGCAGTTTCTCCGGGACAGGGGCCTCTGGAAACACCATATATTTT. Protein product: CASSFSGTGASGNTIYF.

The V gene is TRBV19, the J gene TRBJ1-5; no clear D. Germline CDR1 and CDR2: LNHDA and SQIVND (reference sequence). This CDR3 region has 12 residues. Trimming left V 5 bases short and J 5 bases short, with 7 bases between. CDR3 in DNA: TGTGCCAGTAGTTCTCTTTATCAGCCCCAGCATTTT. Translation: CASSSLYQPQHF.

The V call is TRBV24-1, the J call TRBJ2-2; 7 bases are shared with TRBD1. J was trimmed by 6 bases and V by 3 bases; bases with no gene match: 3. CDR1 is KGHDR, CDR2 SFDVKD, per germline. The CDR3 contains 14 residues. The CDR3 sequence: CATSDKGGPGELFF. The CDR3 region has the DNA TGTGCCACCAGTGATAAAGGGGGCCCCGGGGAGCTGTTTTTT.

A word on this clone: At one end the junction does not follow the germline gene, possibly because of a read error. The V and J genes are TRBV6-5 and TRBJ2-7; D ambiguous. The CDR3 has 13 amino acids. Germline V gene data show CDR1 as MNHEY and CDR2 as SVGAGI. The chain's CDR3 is CTSSPFSSNEQYF. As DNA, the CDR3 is TGTACCAGCAGTCCCTTTTCGAGTAACGAGCAGTACTTC.

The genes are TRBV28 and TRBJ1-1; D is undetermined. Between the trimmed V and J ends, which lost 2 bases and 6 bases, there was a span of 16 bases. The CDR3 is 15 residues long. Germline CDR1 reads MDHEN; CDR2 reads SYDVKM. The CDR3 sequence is CASSLPAPFTSEAFF. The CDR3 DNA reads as TGTGCCAGCAGTTTACCCGCACCGTTTACTTCTGAAGCTTTCTTT.

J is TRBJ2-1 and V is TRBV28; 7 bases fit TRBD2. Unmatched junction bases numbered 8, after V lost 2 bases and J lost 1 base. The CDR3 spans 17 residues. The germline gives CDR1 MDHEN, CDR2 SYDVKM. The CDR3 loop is CASSLRPSGKSYNEQFF. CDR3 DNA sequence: TGTGCCAGCAGTTTACGTCCCAGCGGGAAATCCTACAATGAGCAGTTCTTC.

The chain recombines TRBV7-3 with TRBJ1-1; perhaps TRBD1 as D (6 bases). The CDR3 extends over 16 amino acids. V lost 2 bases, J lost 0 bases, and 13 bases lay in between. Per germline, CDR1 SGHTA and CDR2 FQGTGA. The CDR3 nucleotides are TGTGCCAGCAGCTTAGTGGGGGCAGGGGTGAACACTGAAGCTTTCTTT. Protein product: CASSLVGAGVNTEAFF. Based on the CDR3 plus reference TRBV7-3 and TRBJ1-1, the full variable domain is GAGVSQTPSNKVTEKGKYVELRCDPISGHTALYWYRQSLGQGPEFLIYFQGTGAADDSGLPNDRFFAVRPEGSVSTLKIQRTERGDSAVYLCASSLVGAGVNTEAFFGQGTRLTVV.

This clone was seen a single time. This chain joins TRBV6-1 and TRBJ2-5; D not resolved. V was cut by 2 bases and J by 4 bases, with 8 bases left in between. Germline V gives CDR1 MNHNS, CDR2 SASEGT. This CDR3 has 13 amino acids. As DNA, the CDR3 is TGTGCCAGCAGTGAAATGGCAGGAGAGACCCAGTACTTC. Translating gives CASSEMAGETQYF.

CDR3 coding DNA: TGTGCCAGCAGCCATACCCGGGGAGTGAACACCGGGGAGCTGTTTTTT. Amino acids: CASSHTRGVNTGELFF. The chain has TRBV7-9 and TRBJ2-2, with D possibly being TRBD2 (5 bases). The CDR3 consists of 16 residues. Germline V gene lookup returns CDR1 SEHNR and CDR2 FQNEAQ (reference sequence). Trimming stripped 5 bases from V and 1 base from J, with 14 bases between.

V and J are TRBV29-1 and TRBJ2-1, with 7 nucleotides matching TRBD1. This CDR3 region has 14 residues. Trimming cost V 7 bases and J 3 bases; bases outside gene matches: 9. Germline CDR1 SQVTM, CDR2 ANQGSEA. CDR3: CSGSRQGFYNEQFF. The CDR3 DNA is TGCAGCGGCAGTAGACAGGGATTCTACAATGAGCAGTTCTTC.

The CDR3 loop reads CASSIRKADGELFF. CDR3 sequence (DNA): TGTGCCAGTAGTATCAGGAAAGCGGACGGGGAGCTGTTTTTT. This chain joins TRBV19 and TRBJ2-2; D may be TRBD2 (5 bases). Germline CDR1 and CDR2: LNHDA and SQIVND (reference sequence). The CDR3 consists of 14 residues. Trimming removed 3 bases from V and 7 bases from J, with 12 bases in between.

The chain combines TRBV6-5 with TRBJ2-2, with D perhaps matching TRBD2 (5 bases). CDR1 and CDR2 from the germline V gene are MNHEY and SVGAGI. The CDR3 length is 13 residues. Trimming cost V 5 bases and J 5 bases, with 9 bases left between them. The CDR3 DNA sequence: TGTGCCAGCAGTCGGACTGCAACCGGGGAGCTGTTTTTT. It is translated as CASSRTATGELFF.

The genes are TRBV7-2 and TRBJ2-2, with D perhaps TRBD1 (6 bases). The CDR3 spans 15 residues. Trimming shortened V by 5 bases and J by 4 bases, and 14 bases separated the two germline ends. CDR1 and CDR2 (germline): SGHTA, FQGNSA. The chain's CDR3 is CASSLQGTTTGELFF. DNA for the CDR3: TGTGCCAGCAGCCTTCAGGGGACGACCACCGGGGAGCTGTTTTTT.

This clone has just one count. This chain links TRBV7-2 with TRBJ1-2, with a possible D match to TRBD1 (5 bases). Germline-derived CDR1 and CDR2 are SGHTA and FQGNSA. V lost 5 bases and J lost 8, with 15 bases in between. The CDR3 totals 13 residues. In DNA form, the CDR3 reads TGTGCCAGCAGCGTTGACAGTGTAGGGGGCTACACCTTC. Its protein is CASSVDSVGGYTF.